Presented here are 20 T cell receptor beta chains from one specimen sequenced in a study of cytomegalovirus exposure and HLA in healthy donors. PCR involved 60 Vbeta and 13 Jbeta primers. This table comes from immunoSEQ multiplex PCR, and its TCRdb copy is limited to in-frame clones, with some not included. Here the sample spans 180,000 or so clones, 70% to 80% being singletons. Sequenced material: PBMCs. Receptors were obtained from a woman aged 25-40 years in good health and CMV-seropositive.

V is TRBV13 and J is TRBJ1-2, with TRBD1 as a possible D gene (5 bases). Per the germline V gene, CDR1 is PRHDT and CDR2 is FYEKMQ (reference sequence). The CDR3 spans 16 residues. Trimming left V 3 bases short and J 3 bases short, with 17 bases between. DNA of the CDR3: TGTGCCAGCAGCTTTAAAAGCCAGGGAATCGACTATGGCTACACCTTC. Its translation is CASSFKSQGIDYGYTF.

This clone has only one observation. This rearrangement joins TRBV30 to TRBJ2-1; 11 bases fit TRBD2. V dropped 4 bases and J dropped 3; count of bases not matched to a gene: 5. CDR1 and CDR2 (germline): GTSNPN, SVGIG (reference sequence). The CDR3 contains 15 residues. CDR3: CAWTLGLAVYNEQFF. CDR3 nucleotide sequence: TGTGCCTGGACCTTGGGACTAGCGGTCTACAATGAGCAGTTCTTC.

The chain combines TRBV6-6 with TRBJ2-7; D is perhaps TRBD2 (7 bases). The germline gives CDR1 MNHNY, CDR2 SVGAGI (reference sequence). CDR3 size: 15 residues. Trimming left V 5 bases short and J 4 bases short, with 18 bases between. Here the CDR3 DNA reads TGTGCCAGCAGTAGTTTAAGAGGGGGGGCTTACGAGCAGTACTTC. Translated, it gives CASSSLRGGAYEQYF.

This rearrangement joins TRBV10-3 to TRBJ2-1; 15 bases map to TRBD2. J gave up 1 base and V 6 bases, and 7 bases lay outside the gene matches. Germline loops: CDR1 ENHRY, CDR2 SYGVKD. The CDR3 totals 18 residues. This chain's CDR3 is CAISRGLAGGISYNEQFF. The CDR3 nucleotides are TGTGCCATCAGCAGGGGACTAGCGGGGGGCATATCCTACAATGAGCAGTTCTTC.

The V and J genes are TRBV29-1 and TRBJ1-1, with D perhaps TRBD1 (6 bases). CDR3 length: 14 amino acids. The germline V gene encodes CDR1 SQVTM and CDR2 ANQGSEA. V dropped 6 bases and J dropped 6 bases, with 20 bases sitting between them. The chain's CDR3 is CSVGVGALTPEAFF. The CDR3 DNA reads TGCAGCGTGGGTGTGGGGGCCTTGACCCCTGAAGCTTTCTTT.

V gene TRBV29-1 combines with J gene TRBJ2-1, with D uncertain. From germline, CDR1 is SQVTM and CDR2 ANQGSEA. This CDR3 has 12 amino acids. Trimming took 8 bases from V and 0 from J, leaving 8 bases between them. CDR3 in amino acids: CSSRSSYNEQFF. As DNA, the CDR3 is TGCAGCTCCCGGAGCTCCTACAATGAGCAGTTCTTC.

This chain links TRBV30 with TRBJ2-1, with D possibly TRBD2 on 6 matching bases. Germline loops: CDR1 GTSNPN, CDR2 SVGIG (reference sequence). This CDR3 is 13 amino acids long. The DNA for the CDR3 is TGTGCTTGGGACTTTAGCTCCTACAATGAGCAGTTCTTC. Translation: CAWDFSSYNEQFF.

The table lists this clone with a few counts. The V gene is TRBV4-3, the J gene TRBJ2-7, with 9 bases aligning to TRBD1. Looked up from germline, CDR1 is LGHNA and CDR2 is YSLEER. V lost 0 bases to trimming and J lost 6 bases; unmatched junction nucleotides: 15. This CDR3 contains 18 residues. The CDR3 is CASSQDSQRGQGGGEQYF. The CDR3 bases are TGCGCCAGCAGCCAAGATAGCCAACGGGGACAGGGAGGTGGCGAGCAGTACTTC.

This chain uses TRBV5-1 with TRBJ2-3; 8 nucleotides align to TRBD2. This CDR3 has 15 residues. Germline assignment: CDR1 SGHRS and CDR2 YFSETQ. J was trimmed by 1 base and V by 5 bases; bases with no gene match: 6. Here the CDR3 reads CASSEISGGTDTQYF. The CDR3 DNA follows: TGCGCCAGCAGTGAGATTAGCGGGGGCACAGATACGCAGTATTTT. Using reference TRBV5-1 and TRBJ2-3 for the parts outside the CDR3, the full variable domain is KAGVTQTPRYLIKTRGQQVTLSCSPISGHRSVSWYQQTPGQGLQFLFEYFSETQRNKGNFPGRFSGRQFSNSRSEMNVSTLELGDSALYLCASSEISGGTDTQYFGPGTRLTVL.

As regards this clone: Other DNA sequences in the same sample also yield this CDR3. The chain employs TRBV6-1 and TRBJ1-2; tentatively, D is TRBD1 (5 bases). V lost 2 bases, J lost 4 bases, and 8 bases lay in between. The CDR3 has 13 amino acids. Germline CDR1 reads MNHNS; CDR2 reads SASEGT. The CDR3 DNA follows: TGTGCCAGCAGTGAAACAGGTATCTATGGCTACACCTTC. Its translation: CASSETGIYGYTF.

The V and J genes are TRBV5-8 and TRBJ1-6; perhaps TRBD1 as D (6 bases). Per germline, CDR1 SGHTS and CDR2 YDEGEE. V was pared by 9 bases and J by 1 base, with 29 bases between. The CDR3 length is 20 residues. For the CDR3, the DNA is TGTGCCATTTTCGGGCTGTCGAGCGTGACAGGAGGATCCTATAATTCACCCCTCCACTTT. This codes for CAIFGLSSVTGGSYNSPLHF.

J is TRBJ2-3 and V is TRBV12-5; no clear D. Germline-derived CDR1 and CDR2 are LGHNT and FRNRAP. The CDR3 extends over 14 amino acids. V dropped 2 bases and J dropped 2 bases, with 8 bases sitting between them. Here the CDR3 DNA reads TGTGCTAGTGGTTTGAACAGCCCCACAGATACGCAGTATTTT. Translating gives CASGLNSPTDTQYF.

In this sample, this clone turned up a few times. The chain recombines TRBV11-2 with TRBJ2-7, with D perhaps matching TRBD2 (6 bases). CDR1 is SGHAT and CDR2 is FQNNGV in the germline V gene. This CDR3 is 15 amino acids long. V dropped 4 bases and J dropped 2 bases, with 15 bases sitting between them. In nucleotides, the CDR3 is TGTGCCAGCAGCTCTCCCCGGGACTTAACCTACGAGCAGTACTTC. Translating it yields CASSSPRDLTYEQYF.

This clone was found a few times. CDR3 region: CASSQDRAAEAFF. CDR3 in DNA: TGCGCCAGCAGCCAAGACAGGGCGGCGGAAGCTTTCTTT. The gene calls are TRBV4-3 and TRBJ1-1; D is possibly TRBD1 (5 bases). V was trimmed by 0 bases and J by 8 bases, leaving 10 bases between them. The CDR3 consists of 13 residues. The V gene's germline CDR1 is LGHNA and CDR2 YSLEER.

CDR3 in DNA: TGTGCCAGCAGTACCAGGACAGGTAGCTCCTACGAGCAGTACTTC. Protein product: CASSTRTGSSYEQYF. The chain joins TRBV6-6 to TRBJ2-7; 7 nucleotides match TRBD1. Germline lookup yields CDR1 MNHNY and CDR2 SVGAGI (reference sequence). The V segment lost 5 bases and the J segment 0 bases; nucleotides outside the gene matches: 7. The CDR3 is 15 amino acids.

To note about this clone: Germline and junction disagree at one end, which may indicate a read error. The chain combines TRBV7-8 with TRBJ1-2, with D perhaps TRBD1 (6 bases). CDR1 is SGHVS and CDR2 is FQNEAQ in the germline V gene. This CDR3 is 17 amino acids long. CDR3 sequence: CASSLIRTASSISQFFF. The DNA of the CDR3 is TGTGCCAGCAGCTTAATCCGGACAGCGAGCTCAATCAGTCAATTCTTCTTC.

Only one count was recorded for this clone. This rearrangement joins TRBV11-2 to TRBJ1-2; D remains unclear. Germline-derived CDR1 and CDR2 are SGHAT and FQNNGV. The CDR3 contains 14 residues. The V end was cut by 1 base, the J end by 2 bases, with 8 bases between. The CDR3 DNA reads TGTGCCAGCAGCTTAGGTGGCCAGAACTATGGCTACACCTTC. The encoded protein is CASSLGGQNYGYTF.

The V call is TRBV6-1, the J call TRBJ1-4; 9 positions agree with TRBD1. In germline, CDR1 is MNHNS, CDR2 SASEGT. After removal of 1 base from V and 6 bases from J, the junction contained 9 bases not matched to a gene. This CDR3 spans 17 amino acids. The CDR3 DNA reads TGTGCCAGCAGTGAAGGCCTGACAGGGGGGATGTATGAAAAACTGTTTTTT. Protein product: CASSEGLTGGMYEKLFF.

The chain couples TRBV7-2 to TRBJ1-2, with D possibly being TRBD1 (6 bases). This CDR3 region has 16 residues. Germline V gives CDR1 SGHTA, CDR2 FQGNSA. V was cut by 5 bases and J by 6 bases, with 22 bases left in between. CDR3 sequence (DNA): TGTGCCAGCAGCCTGCTGGGACGGGGGGCTGGCGATGGCTACACCTTC. Its translation: CASSLLGRGAGDGYTF.

The genes are TRBV4-3 and TRBJ1-4; no clear D. CDR1 LGHNA and CDR2 YSLEER come from the germline V gene. Trimming took 3 bases from V and 0 from J, leaving 14 bases between them. This CDR3 contains 17 residues. The CDR3, as DNA: TGCGCCAGCAGCCAGGGTTTGTCGGAGGCAACTAATGAAAAACTGTTTTTT. Its translation: CASSQGLSEATNEKLFF.